A single sample gave rise to the 18 T cell receptor beta chains below, sequenced in a study of OX40 agonist ivuxolimab in advanced cancers. Measured with immunoSEQ multiplex PCR; TCRdb has only the in-frame clones, and not every one. Of about 41,000 clones listed, approximately 90% are singletons. This specimen consisted of CD4+ or CD8+ T cells sorted from blood, obtained in a trial of the OX40 agonist ivuxolimab. All receptors derive from an adult with an advanced solid tumor such as melanoma, head and neck, liver or kidney cancer.

The count of this clone is one. The chain is built from TRBV7-9 and TRBJ2-7; D remains ambiguous. Trimming removed 5 bases from V and 3 bases from J, with 11 bases in between. The CDR3 has 13 residues. Germline CDR1 is SEHNR and CDR2 is FQNEAQ (reference sequence). CDR3 residues: CASSHRGDYEQYF. The CDR3 nucleotides are TGTGCCAGCAGCCATCGAGGCGACTACGAGCAGTACTTC.

V is TRBV10-3 and J is TRBJ2-3, with D hard to call. CDR1 and CDR2 (germline): ENHRY, SYGVKD. The V and J ends lost 5 bases and 0 bases respectively, with 15 bases between them. This CDR3 contains 16 residues. The CDR3 sequence is CAISKGPSTSTDTQYF. In DNA, the CDR3 is TGTGCCATCAGTAAAGGGCCGAGTACTAGCACAGATACGCAGTATTTT.

The genes are TRBV5-4 and TRBJ2-7; 9 bases agree with TRBD1. The J segment lost 0 bases and the V segment lost 4 bases, leaving 5 bases of the junction unmatched. Germline loops: CDR1 SGHNT, CDR2 YYREEE (reference sequence). This CDR3 is built from 15 residues. CDR3 in amino acids: CASSQGQGFSYEQYF. In nucleotides, the CDR3 is TGTGCCAGCAGCCAGGGACAGGGATTCTCCTACGAGCAGTACTTC. The variable domain in full, completed from reference TRBV5-4 and TRBJ2-7, reads ETGVTQSPTHLIKTRGQQVTLRCSSQSGHNTVSWYQQALGQGPQFIFQYYREEENGRGNFPPRFSGLQFPNYSSELNVNALELDDSALYLCASSQGQGFSYEQYFGPGTRLTVT.

The chain carries TRBV7-9 and TRBJ1-2, with TRBD1 matching over 7 bases. CDR3 length equals 14 residues. CDR1 SEHNR and CDR2 FQNEAQ come from the germline V gene (reference sequence). The junction had 9 bases not matched to a gene; V was cut back by 7 bases and J by 4 bases. CDR3 sequence reads: CASMQSGQVYGYTF. In nucleotides, the CDR3 is TGTGCCAGCATGCAATCCGGACAGGTCTATGGCTACACCTTC.

This chain uses TRBV7-6 with TRBJ2-7; TRBD1 agrees at 8 bases. The J segment lost 1 base and the V segment lost 5 bases, leaving 10 bases of the junction unmatched. Germline V lookup: CDR1 SGHVS, CDR2 FNYEAQ. This CDR3 comprises 16 residues. This CDR3 is CASSQGGTGSSYEQYF. CDR3 in DNA: TGTGCCAGCAGCCAAGGAGGGACAGGATCTTCCTACGAGCAGTACTTC.

On this clone: At one of its ends the junction is not consistent with the germline gene, which may arise from a read error. V usage is TRBV7-3 and J usage is TRBJ2-5, with a weak D call TRBD1 (6 bases). Per germline, CDR1 SGHTA and CDR2 FQGTGA. The CDR3 is made up of 19 amino acids. The CDR3 DNA reads as TGTGCTAGCAGCTTAGGGGGTTTTGGCAGGGTAAGCCAAAGAGAGACCCAGTACTTC. Its protein product is CASSLGGFGRVSQRETQYF.

The CDR3 here is CASSFVTGTYNEQFF. The CDR3 nucleotides are TGCGCCAGCAGTTTCGTGACAGGGACATACAATGAGCAGTTCTTC. The rearrangement uses TRBV5-1 and TRBJ2-1; 7 bases align to TRBD1. Germline V gene data show CDR1 as SGHRS and CDR2 as YFSETQ. The trim removed 5 bases at V and 4 bases at J, leaving 9 bases unmatched. CDR3 size: 15 residues.

The DNA of the CDR3 is TGCGCCAGCAGTGAGTTTCTTCAGGGTACGGACACTGAAGCTTTCTTT. This encodes CASSEFLQGTDTEAFF. The chain joins TRBV10-2 to TRBJ1-1; TRBD1 is a possible D gene (5 bases). The V gene lost 1 base and the J gene lost 3 bases, with 15 bases spanning the gap. The CDR3 contains 16 residues. Germline-derived CDR1 and CDR2 are WSHSY and SAAADI.

This clone was counted only a few times. The rearrangement links TRBV2 to TRBJ2-2; 8 nucleotides align to TRBD2. Looked up from germline, CDR1 is SNHLY and CDR2 is FYNNEI. The CDR3 loop spans 15 amino acids. The V segment lost 0 bases and the J segment 6 bases; nucleotides outside the gene matches: 3. The CDR3 DNA reads TGTGCCAGCAGTGAAGCTGGACTAGCAGCCGGGGAGCTGTTTTTT. Translation gives CASSEAGLAAGELFF.

The gene calls are TRBV19 and TRBJ2-7; D remains ambiguous. Looked up from germline, CDR1 is LNHDA and CDR2 is SQIVND (reference sequence). Trimming left V 0 bases short and J 2 bases short, with 11 bases between. This CDR3 has 15 residues. The CDR3 DNA follows: TGTGCCAGTAGTATAGATTCTGGATTACCCTACGAGCAGTACTTC. Its protein is CASSIDSGLPYEQYF.

The chain couples TRBV5-1 to TRBJ2-7, with 11 nucleotides matching TRBD2. The V gene's germline CDR1 is SGHRS and CDR2 YFSETQ. This CDR3 is 14 amino acids long. V was pared by 4 bases and J by 3 bases, with 3 bases of the junction left unmatched. This CDR3 is CASSGGTSGYEQYF. CDR3 sequence (DNA): TGCGCCAGCAGCGGCGGGACTAGCGGCTACGAGCAGTACTTC. The full variable domain, completed using reference TRBV5-1 and TRBJ2-7, is KAGVTQTPRYLIKTRGQQVTLSCSPISGHRSVSWYQQTPGQGLQFLFEYFSETQRNKGNFPGRFSGRQFSNSRSEMNVSTLELGDSALYLCASSGGTSGYEQYFGPGTRLTVT.

CDR3 in amino acids: CASSASGLAGGDEQFF. CDR3 coding DNA: TGTGCCAGCAGCGCTTCAGGACTAGCGGGAGGGGATGAGCAGTTCTTC. V is TRBV9 and J is TRBJ2-1; the match to TRBD2 covers 15 bases. The CDR3 sequence is 16 residues long. The germline V gene encodes CDR1 SGDLS and CDR2 YYNGEE. Trimming took 3 bases from V and 8 from J; bases not matched to a gene: 6. Full variable domain (remainder filled in from reference TRBV9 and TRBJ2-1): DSGVTQTPKHLITATGQRVTLRCSPRSGDLSVYWYQQSLDQGLQFLIQYYNGEERAKGNILERFSAQQFPDLHSELNLSSLELGDSALYFCASSASGLAGGDEQFFGPGTRLTVL.

The J gene is TRBJ1-5, the V gene TRBV28, with no clear D. CDR1 is MDHEN and CDR2 is SYDVKM in the germline V gene. Trimming shortened V by 3 bases and J by 0 bases, and 9 bases separated the two germline ends. This CDR3 spans 15 amino acids. The CDR3 DNA is TGTGCCAGCAGTTTCCCCGCATATAGCAATCAGCCCCAGCATTTT. Its protein is CASSFPAYSNQPQHF.

The J gene is TRBJ2-7, the V gene TRBV15, with TRBD2 matching over 11 bases. In germline, CDR1 is LNHNV, CDR2 YYDKDF (reference sequence). J was trimmed by 4 bases and V by 0 bases; bases with no gene match: 5. The CDR3 has 16 amino acids. The DNA of the CDR3 is TGTGCCACCAGCAGAGAGGGACTAGCGGACTCATACGAGCAGTACTTC. Protein: CATSREGLADSYEQYF.

This clone was observed a handful of times. The chain uses TRBV6-5 and TRBJ1-3; D unclear. Germline V lookup: CDR1 MNHEY, CDR2 SVGAGI. The V gene lost 2 bases and the J gene lost 1 base, with 6 bases spanning the gap. This CDR3 is 14 amino acids long. The CDR3 is CASSYLGSGNTIYF. The CDR3 DNA reads TGTGCCAGCAGTTACCTGGGGTCTGGAAACACCATATATTTT.

This chain links TRBV18 with TRBJ1-5; 8 nucleotides match TRBD1. CDR3 length: 16 amino acids. Looked up from germline, CDR1 is KGHSH and CDR2 is LQKENI. With V trimmed by 6 bases and J by 5 bases, 12 bases remained unmatched. The CDR3 nucleotides are TGTGCCAGCTCTCGCGCAGGGGGCGCATTGTATCAGCCCCAGCATTTT. As protein: CASSRAGGALYQPQHF.

The chain is built from TRBV4-1 and TRBJ2-1; D unclear. V was pared by 0 bases and J by 3 bases, with 12 bases between. The CDR3 runs to 16 residues. The V gene's germline CDR1 is MGHRA and CDR2 YSYEKL. The CDR3 reads CASSQDRLSYYNEQFF. CDR3 bases: TGCGCCAGCAGCCAAGATAGGCTATCGTACTACAATGAGCAGTTCTTC.

The rearrangement joins TRBV4-1 to TRBJ2-3, with 8 bases identical to TRBD1. The CDR3 totals 16 residues. Germline V gene lookup returns CDR1 MGHRA and CDR2 YSYEKL. The ends lost 0 bases at V and 6 bases at J; junction bases unmatched: 8. The CDR3: CASSQDGTGGSDTQYF. CDR3 coding DNA: TGCGCCAGCAGCCAAGATGGGACAGGAGGCAGCGATACGCAGTATTTT.